This T cell receptor (beta chain) was recorded in a study of blood T cell repertoires in COVID-19. Across the study: Samples representing acute and convalescent COVID-19 were sourced from the United States, Italy and Spain.

Participants' reported clinical history set cohort assignment. This clone was observed once. Deletions cut 4 bases from V and 7 bases from J, with 12 bases between. The CDR3 extends over 14 amino acids. Germline V gene lookup returns CDR1 SGDLS and CDR2 YYNGEE. The protocol was immunoSEQ multiplex PCR, while the TCRdb copy is restricted to in-frame clones and leaves out a portion. The table includes roughly 200,000 clones, about 90% detected once. The sequence derives from a woman aged 30 to 39 with acute COVID-19. The genes are TRBV9 and TRBJ1-6; possible D gene TRBD1, 6 bases. Input material: PBMCs or T cells enriched from blood (not recorded which). CDR3 residues: CASSLDRFNSPLHF. CDR3 in DNA: TGTGCCAGCAGCCTAGACAGGTTCAATTCACCCCTCCACTTT.